The T cell receptor (beta chain) described here comes from a study of cytomegalovirus exposure and HLA in healthy donors. On the study more broadly: The roughly 100 million unique TCR beta sequences, from 150 million to 200 million T cells, were found by an earlier analysis. General observations from the study: In vitro checks showed that a few CMV-associated chains really do target CMV antigens. There were some public TCRs occurring in many donors, but most TCR sequences were rare.

Worth noting for this clone: Its matching antigen is unknown.

PCR involved 60 Vbeta and 13 Jbeta primers. TCRdb keeps only in-frame clones here, not all; method: immunoSEQ multiplex PCR. This repertoire shows over 150,000 clones, 65% to 85% found once; its top ten account for approximately 7%. In germline, CDR1 is SQVTM, CDR2 ANQGSEA. CDR3 length: 14 residues. V lost 4 bases and J 2 bases, leaving 15 bases between the germline ends. J is TRBJ2-7 and V is TRBV29-1, with a tentative D call TRBD1 (6 bases). The clonotype was recovered from a woman younger than 45 in good health and CMV-seropositive. Material: PBMCs. The CDR3 DNA follows: TGCAGCGTTGTTCTCATCGCAGGGGCCTACGAGCAGTACTTC. Amino acid sequence: CSVVLIAGAYEQYF.